The 12 T cell receptor beta chains in this list originate from one sample, sequenced in a study of blood T cell repertoires in COVID-19. TCRdb's table, derived via immunoSEQ multiplex PCR, lists solely in-frame clones and lacks some. The data show about 97,000 clones, with about 90% seen just once and roughly 17% held by the top ten. Sequencing input: peripheral blood. The origin of the receptors is a man aged 50-60 years with acute or convalescent COVID-19.

This chain links TRBV10-3 with TRBJ1-6; 7 nucleotides line up with TRBD1. Germline loops: CDR1 ENHRY, CDR2 SYGVKD. Trimming at V came to 9 bases and at J to 7 bases, leaving 6 bases not matched to a gene. The CDR3 runs 13 residues. CDR3 DNA sequence: TGTGCCATAACTGGACAGGAGAATTCACCCCTCCACTTT. It yields the protein CAITGQENSPLHF.

CDR3 region: CASSVVPGGGEQFF. The CDR3 DNA sequence: TGTGCCAGCAGCGTAGTTCCGGGGGGTGGTGAGCAGTTCTTC. The V gene is TRBV9, the J gene TRBJ2-1, with TRBD2 identical over 7 bases. Looked up from germline, CDR1 is SGDLS and CDR2 is YYNGEE. The CDR3 has 14 residues. V lost 0 bases, J lost 9 bases, and 6 bases stayed unmatched.

V is TRBV2 and J is TRBJ2-3; 8 nucleotides line up with TRBD2. The CDR3 spans 16 residues. Germline assignment: CDR1 SNHLY and CDR2 FYNNEI. J lost 0 bases, V lost 6 bases, and 8 bases had no gene match. This CDR3 is CASRDTSGLSTDTQYF. The CDR3 bases are TGTGCCAGCAGAGATACTAGCGGACTTAGCACAGATACGCAGTATTTT.

The rearrangement links TRBV19 to TRBJ2-7, with 9 bases lining up with TRBD2. The germline gives CDR1 LNHDA, CDR2 SQIVND (reference sequence). V shed 6 bases and J 2 bases; nucleotides not matched to a gene: 8. The CDR3 consists of 15 residues. CDR3 loop: CASRGASGETYEQYF. DNA for the CDR3: TGTGCCAGTAGGGGGGCTAGCGGGGAAACCTACGAGCAGTACTTC.

This rearrangement joins TRBV28 to TRBJ2-1, with TRBD2 identical over 7 bases. The germline CDR1 and CDR2 sequences are MDHEN and SYDVKM. After removal of 6 bases from V and 4 bases from J, the junction contained 9 bases not matched to a gene. CDR3 length equals 15 residues. The CDR3 DNA sequence: TGTGCCAGCAGGAAAACGGGGGAGGGATACAATGAGCAGTTCTTC. It is translated as CASRKTGEGYNEQFF.

The rearrangement links TRBV9 to TRBJ2-7, with D possibly being TRBD2 (5 bases). The V gene lost 0 bases and the J gene lost 2 bases, with 9 bases spanning the gap. Germline loops: CDR1 SGDLS, CDR2 YYNGEE. CDR3 length: 14 residues. The CDR3 loop is CASSVAERPYEQYF. Written as DNA, the CDR3 is TGTGCCAGCAGCGTAGCAGAGCGGCCCTACGAGCAGTACTTC.

V and J are TRBV10-1 and TRBJ2-7; TRBD1 aligns across 7 bases. CDR3 length equals 14 residues. J was trimmed by 3 bases and V by 3 bases; bases with no gene match: 5. Germline-derived CDR1 and CDR2 are WNHNN and SYGVQD (reference sequence). CDR3 DNA sequence: TGCGCCAGCAGTGAAGGACAGGCCCTCTACGAGCAGTACTTC. Encoded protein: CASSEGQALYEQYF.

This sequence joins TRBV28 and TRBJ1-3; D is undetermined. The V gene lost 1 base and the J gene lost 8 bases, with 9 bases spanning the gap. CDR3 length: 13 residues. Germline CDR1 MDHEN, CDR2 SYDVKM. CDR3 DNA: TGTGCCAGCAGTTTATCCACTGCGGACACCATATATTTT. Its protein product is CASSLSTADTIYF.

The V and J genes are TRBV29-1 and TRBJ1-2; TRBD1 agrees at 8 bases. Germline V lookup: CDR1 SQVTM, CDR2 ANQGSEA. The CDR3 is made up of 16 amino acids. J gave up 1 base and V 3 bases, and 10 bases lay outside the gene matches. The CDR3 nucleotides are TGCAGCGTTGACAGGGGGCGACTAACTCTTAACTATGGCTACACCTTC. Translating it yields CSVDRGRLTLNYGYTF.

V and J are TRBV25-1 and TRBJ1-1, with D possibly matching TRBD1 (5 bases). V shed 8 bases and J shed 4 bases, with 17 bases lying between them. Germline CDR1 MGHDK, CDR2 SYGVNS. The CDR3 is made up of 14 amino acids. CDR3 protein: CASGQGGRGTEAFF. As DNA, the CDR3 is TGTGCCAGCGGGCAGGGAGGGCGCGGCACTGAAGCTTTCTTT.

This rearrangement joins TRBV28 to TRBJ2-1, with TRBD2 matching 10 bases. This CDR3 region has 14 residues. From germline, CDR1 is MDHEN and CDR2 SYDVKM. The V and J ends lost 7 bases and 9 bases, in that order; junction bases with no gene match: 9. CDR3 coding DNA: TGTGCCAGCAAGCGGGGGGGCAGTAATCGTGAGCAGTTCTTC. Translated: CASKRGGSNREQFF.

The rearrangement joins TRBV5-1 to TRBJ1-4, with a possible D match to TRBD1 (6 bases). V was pared by 4 bases and J by 0 bases, with 10 bases between. The CDR3 consists of 15 residues. CDR1 is SGHRS, CDR2 YFSETQ, per germline. CDR3 nucleotides: TGCGCCAGCAGCACTACAGGGTCAACTAATGAAAAACTGTTTTTT. It encodes CASSTTGSTNEKLFF.